The 6 T cell receptor beta chains given below trace back to one sample, sequenced in a study of blood T cell repertoires in COVID-19. The repertoire was sequenced with immunoSEQ multiplex PCR; TCRdb's copy has only in-frame clones and lacks some. The sample holds about 63,000 clones, 80% to 95% seen once. The specimen was peripheral blood. All receptors derive from a man aged 50-60 years with active COVID-19.

The gene calls are TRBV18 and TRBJ2-5, with TRBD2 matching over 11 bases. The CDR3 is 16 amino acids. Germline CDR1 and CDR2: KGHSH and LQKENI. Trimming at V came to 3 bases and at J to 5 bases, leaving 8 bases not matched to a gene. The CDR3 bases are TGTGCCAGCTCACCTCTACTAGCGGGGGCCGGGGAGACCCAGTACTTC. Protein: CASSPLLAGAGETQYF.

The chain carries TRBV14 and TRBJ2-1; 10 nucleotides line up with TRBD2. The CDR3 is made up of 15 amino acids. J lost 4 bases, V lost 4 bases, and 4 bases had no gene match. CDR1 is SGHDN, CDR2 FVKESK, per germline. The CDR3 nucleotides are TGTGCCAGCAGCCGAGCGGGAGGGCGATACAATGAGCAGTTCTTC. This gives the protein CASSRAGGRYNEQFF.

The chain recombines TRBV28 with TRBJ1-4; the match to TRBD1 covers 11 bases. The CDR3 runs to 16 residues. Germline assignment: CDR1 MDHEN and CDR2 SYDVKM. J lost 0 bases, V lost 9 bases, and 6 bases had no gene match. The CDR3, as DNA: TGTGCCAGTGGGACAGGGGGTTTTGCAACTAATGAAAAACTGTTTTTT. Translation: CASGTGGFATNEKLFF. Combining the CDR3 with reference TRBV28 and TRBJ1-4 gives the whole variable domain DVKVTQSSRYLVKRTGEKVFLECVQDMDHENMFWYRQDPGLGLRLIYFSYDVKMKEKGDIPEGYSVSREKKERFSLILESASTNQTSMYLCASGTGGFATNEKLFFGSGTQLSVL.

V usage is TRBV28 and J usage is TRBJ2-5; 9 bases are shared with TRBD2. In germline, CDR1 is MDHEN, CDR2 SYDVKM. The trim removed 1 base at V and 4 bases at J, leaving 7 bases unmatched. This CDR3 has 16 amino acids. This chain's CDR3 is CASSLFSGSFGETQYF. DNA for the CDR3: TGTGCCAGCAGTTTATTTAGCGGGAGTTTCGGAGAGACCCAGTACTTC.

This clone has only a few counts. This chain uses TRBV19 with TRBJ1-2; D is possibly TRBD1 (5 bases). The germline V gene encodes CDR1 LNHDA and CDR2 SQIVND (reference sequence). Trimming cost V 1 base and J 0 bases, with 12 bases left between them. The CDR3 loop spans 16 amino acids. CDR3 sequence: CASSIVPGPTNYGYTF. CDR3 coding DNA: TGTGCCAGTAGTATAGTTCCAGGGCCTACTAACTATGGCTACACCTTC.

The V call is TRBV7-9, the J call TRBJ1-1; D uncertain. The CDR3 has 15 residues. V lost 5 bases and J lost 1, with 14 bases in between. Germline V lookup: CDR1 SEHNR, CDR2 FQNEAQ (reference sequence). In nucleotides, the CDR3 is TGTGCCAGCAGCCCCACTCTCTCGGGGAACACTGAAGCTTTCTTT. It specifies CASSPTLSGNTEAFF.